The 22 T cell receptor beta chains presented below share a single source sample, sequenced in a study of blood T cell repertoires in COVID-19. Profiled with immunoSEQ multiplex PCR; TCRdb holds only in-frame clones, not every one. The sample contains around 190,000 clones, approximately 83% of which appear only once. The specimen was peripheral blood. All receptors come from a human donor in a cohort sampled during active COVID-19.

The V call is TRBV4-2, the J call TRBJ1-2, with 7 bases matching TRBD1. The ends lost 1 base at V and 8 bases at J; junction bases unmatched: 4. The CDR3 runs 13 residues. Per germline, CDR1 LGHNA and CDR2 YNFKEQ. CDR3: CASSQVPGQGYTF. In nucleotides, the CDR3 is TGTGCCAGCAGCCAAGTCCCGGGACAGGGCTACACCTTC.

This clone was observed a single time. The genes are TRBV2 and TRBJ1-1; perhaps TRBD1 as D (6 bases). This CDR3 has 13 residues. Germline-derived CDR1 and CDR2 are SNHLY and FYNNEI. V lost 6 bases to trimming and J lost 7 bases, with 15 bases between them. This CDR3 is CASRGGGVGEAFF. As DNA, the CDR3 is TGTGCCAGCAGAGGGGGGGGCGTAGGTGAAGCTTTCTTT. Together with reference TRBV2 and TRBJ1-1, the CDR3 gives the full variable domain: EPEVTQTPSHQVTQMGQEVILRCVPISNHLYFYWYRQILGQKVEFLVSFYNNEISEKSEIFDDQFSVERPDGSNFTLKIRSTKLEDSAMYFCASRGGGVGEAFFGQGTRLTVV.

This chain uses TRBV7-9 with TRBJ2-2; no clear D. Trimming pared 5 bases from V and 4 bases from J, leaving 14 bases between. Germline lookup yields CDR1 SEHNR and CDR2 FQNEAQ (reference sequence). There are 15 residues in the CDR3. The DNA of the CDR3 is TGTGCCAGCAGCCCAGAGGTAGATTCCACCGGGGAGCTGTTTTTT. This gives the protein CASSPEVDSTGELFF.

The V gene is TRBV6-4, the J gene TRBJ2-6; TRBD2 might be the D (6 bases). The germline V gene has CDR1 MRHNA and CDR2 SNTAGT. The CDR3 contains 14 residues. V was shortened by 10 bases and J by 1 base, with 11 bases between the two germline ends. The CDR3 region is CATRRESGANVLTF. Written as DNA, the CDR3 is TGTGCCACCCGACGGGAGTCTGGGGCCAACGTCCTGACTTTC.

The chain couples TRBV7-2 to TRBJ2-5; D is ambiguous. V was shortened by 6 bases and J by 0 bases, with 17 bases between the two germline ends. Per germline, CDR1 SGHTA and CDR2 FQGNSA. This CDR3 contains 16 residues. The CDR3 sequence: CASRPAGYPDQETQYF. The DNA of the CDR3 is TGTGCCAGCAGACCGGCCGGGTATCCCGACCAAGAGACCCAGTACTTC.

For this clone: The sample contains more than one DNA sequence encoding this CDR3. V gene TRBV7-2 combines with J gene TRBJ2-7, with 7 bases that match TRBD2. The germline V gene has CDR1 SGHTA and CDR2 FQGNSA. CDR3 length: 15 residues. After removal of 4 bases from V and 6 bases from J, the junction contained 12 bases not matched to a gene. The CDR3 DNA is TGTGCCAGCAGCTATGGGGGGGGTCACCGTCGCGAGCAGTACTTC. Translation gives CASSYGGGHRREQYF.

This chain joins TRBV19 and TRBJ2-7; perhaps TRBD2 as D (5 bases). The CDR3 is 14 amino acids. Between the trimmed V and J ends, which lost 7 bases and 2 bases, there was a span of 15 bases. Germline CDR1 LNHDA, CDR2 SQIVND (reference sequence). The CDR3 is CASTDGNTPYEQYF. The DNA of the CDR3 is TGTGCCAGTACCGACGGGAACACCCCCTACGAGCAGTACTTC.

The genes are TRBV25-1 and TRBJ2-2; D is uncertain. CDR3 size: 17 residues. CDR1 is MGHDK and CDR2 is SYGVNS in the germline V gene. Trimming shortened V by 1 base and J by 0 bases, and 12 bases separated the two germline ends. CDR3 DNA: TGTGCCAGCAGTGAATCGCCTGACTCCCCGAACACCGGGGAGCTGTTTTTT. Amino acids: CASSESPDSPNTGELFF.

The chain recombines TRBV18 with TRBJ1-1; the D is unclear. Per the germline V gene, CDR1 is KGHSH and CDR2 is LQKENI. This CDR3 spans 14 amino acids. Between the trimmed V and J ends, which lost 4 bases and 1 base, there was a span of 10 bases. The CDR3 protein is CASSLAAGNTEAFF. The CDR3 DNA reads TGTGCCAGCTCACTCGCAGCGGGGAACACTGAAGCTTTCTTT. Looking up the rest from reference TRBV18 and TRBJ1-1 gives the full variable domain: NAGVMQNPRHLVRRRGQEARLRCSPMKGHSHVYWYRQLPEEGLKFMVYLQKENIIDESGMPKERFSAEFPKEGPSILRIQQVVRGDSAAYFCASSLAAGNTEAFFGQGTRLTVV.

This chain connects TRBV19 to TRBJ2-3; TRBD1 might be the D (5 bases). Deletions cut 1 base from V and 2 bases from J, with 7 bases between. Germline CDR1 LNHDA, CDR2 SQIVND (reference sequence). This CDR3 is 14 amino acids long. The CDR3 sequence: CASSIGQITDTQYF. CDR3 nucleotide sequence: TGTGCCAGTAGTATAGGACAGATCACAGATACGCAGTATTTT.

The chain recombines TRBV28 with TRBJ1-5; no reliable D call. V was shortened by 3 bases and J by 11 bases, with 17 bases between the two germline ends. This CDR3 is 14 amino acids long. The germline gives CDR1 MDHEN, CDR2 SYDVKM. CDR3 amino acids: CASSLPPEVRAQHF. CDR3 DNA: TGTGCCAGCAGTTTGCCGCCAGAGGTTAGAGCCCAGCATTTT.

The chain joins TRBV5-4 to TRBJ2-1, with 11 nucleotides matching TRBD2. Trimming cost V 0 bases and J 10 bases; bases outside gene matches: 6. This CDR3 comprises 15 residues. From germline, CDR1 is SGHNT and CDR2 YYREEE (reference sequence). The CDR3 region has the DNA TGTGCCAGCAGCTTGGAGGTAGCGGGAGGGCAGGAGCAGTTCTTC. Translating gives CASSLEVAGGQEQFF.

The chain carries TRBV28 and TRBJ2-7, with a weak D call TRBD2 (6 bases). The CDR3 consists of 15 residues. Germline-derived CDR1 and CDR2 are MDHEN and SYDVKM. V was clipped by 3 bases and J by 3 bases, with 15 bases between them. The CDR3 bases are TGTGCCAGCAGTTTTACGACTAGGCCATTCTACGAGCAGTACTTC. It specifies CASSFTTRPFYEQYF. Supplemented by reference TRBV28 and TRBJ2-7, the full variable domain reads DVKVTQSSRYLVKRTGEKVFLECVQDMDHENMFWYRQDPGLGLRLIYFSYDVKMKEKGDIPEGYSVSREKKERFSLILESASTNQTSMYLCASSFTTRPFYEQYFGPGTRLTVT.

The chain links TRBV6-2 or TRBV6-3 to TRBJ1-5; D might be TRBD1 (6 bases). Trimming pared 4 bases from V and 4 bases from J, leaving 14 bases between. The germline CDR1 and CDR2 sequences are MNHEY and SVGEGT. CDR3 length: 15 residues. The CDR3 DNA sequence: TGTGCCAGCAGTTTGCCGGGACAACGTAATCAGCCCCAGCATTTT. Its translation is CASSLPGQRNQPQHF.

The chain is built from TRBV6-5 and TRBJ2-7; D is perhaps TRBD1 (7 bases). CDR3 length: 13 amino acids. Germline CDR1 reads MNHEY; CDR2 reads SVGAGI. Trimming cost V 7 bases and J 2 bases, with 12 bases left between them. Written as DNA, the CDR3 is TGTGCCAGCATGGAGGGGGCCCCCTACGAGCAGTACTTC. Translated, it gives CASMEGAPYEQYF.

The gene calls are TRBV7-2 and TRBJ2-7; D unresolved. Trimming stripped 0 bases from V and 2 bases from J, with 8 bases between. In germline, CDR1 is SGHTA, CDR2 FQGNSA. The CDR3 contains 14 residues. The CDR3 protein is CASSLAHTPYEQYF. In DNA, the CDR3 is TGTGCCAGCAGCTTAGCGCACACCCCCTACGAGCAGTACTTC.

This chain links TRBV5-4 with TRBJ2-3; the D is unclear. V lost 3 bases, J lost 3 bases, and 11 bases lay in between. CDR1 is SGHNT, CDR2 YYREEE, per germline (reference sequence). This CDR3 region has 14 residues. CDR3 bases: TGTGCCAGCAGCTCTGGCCCCGGGACAGATACGCAGTATTTT. This encodes CASSSGPGTDTQYF.

The V call is TRBV19, the J call TRBJ1-5, with 10 positions matching TRBD1. The germline V gene has CDR1 LNHDA and CDR2 SQIVND (reference sequence). This CDR3 has 17 amino acids. The V gene end was trimmed by 7 bases and the J gene end by 6 bases; junction bases not matched to a gene: 15. The CDR3: CASNLLEGQGFGQPQHF. DNA for the CDR3: TGTGCCAGTAACCTCTTAGAGGGACAGGGGTTCGGTCAGCCCCAGCATTTT. The full variable domain, completed using reference TRBV19 and TRBJ1-5, is DGGITQSPKYLFRKEGQNVTLSCEQNLNHDAMYWYRQDPGQGLRLIYYSQIVNDFQKGDIAEGYSVSREKKESFPLTVTSAQKNPTAFYLCASNLLEGQGFGQPQHFGDGTRLSIL.

This chain joins TRBV27 and TRBJ2-3, with a weak D call TRBD1 (6 bases). This CDR3 contains 17 residues. The germline V gene encodes CDR1 MNHEY and CDR2 SMNVEV (reference sequence). Trimming cost V 8 bases and J 2 bases, with 23 bases left between them. CDR3 protein: CASHLNNRVGNTDTQYF. The CDR3 coding sequence is TGTGCCAGCCATCTTAATAACAGGGTAGGGAACACAGATACGCAGTATTTT.

CDR3 protein: CASSGRAPSNTEAFF. The DNA for the CDR3 is TGTGCCAGCAGCGGTAGAGCTCCTTCGAACACTGAAGCTTTCTTT. The J gene is TRBJ1-1, the V gene TRBV7-2; unclear D gene. CDR1 is SGHTA, CDR2 FQGNSA, per germline. The CDR3 sequence is 15 residues long. V dropped 5 bases and J dropped 1 base, with 14 bases sitting between them.

V gene TRBV7-2 combines with J gene TRBJ1-2, with a weak D call TRBD1 (5 bases). V shed 5 bases and J shed 4 bases, with 8 bases lying between them. In germline, CDR1 is SGHTA, CDR2 FQGNSA. This CDR3 comprises 12 residues. As DNA, the CDR3 is TGTGCCAGCAGCGCGGACACCTATGGCTACACCTTC. The encoded protein is CASSADTYGYTF.

The gene calls are TRBV6-5 and TRBJ1-1; the match to TRBD1 covers 7 bases. Germline-derived CDR1 and CDR2 are MNHEY and SVGAGI. V lost 2 bases to trimming and J lost 5 bases; unmatched junction nucleotides: 8. CDR3 length: 15 amino acids. CDR3: CASSYAPGGATEAFF. The CDR3 region has the DNA TGTGCCAGCAGTTACGCCCCAGGGGGAGCGACTGAAGCTTTCTTT.